This T cell receptor beta chain is drawn from a study of T cell repertoires in cytomegalovirus infection. Study in general: Public TCR beta signatures provided an indication of both CMV infection and a matching HLA type.

MiXCR, run by TCRdb on the reads, gives a single entry per CDR3 protein. The table includes 200,000 or so distinct CDR3 sequences, roughly a fifth detected once. V gave up 4 bases and J gave up 3 bases, with 10 bases separating them. CDR3 length equals 13 residues. A few counts support this clonotype. Sequencing was carried out using PBMCs. The receptor's source is a human donor in good health (CMV status not recorded). Some clones in this sample may be carry-over from other donors' samples. The J gene is TRBJ2-7, the V gene TRBV12-3 or TRBV12-4; D unresolved. CDR3 bases: TGTGCCAGCAGTTCCAATTCAGGCTACGAGCAGTACTTC. Residues: CASSSNSGYEQYF.